This T cell receptor beta chain was retrieved from a study of cytomegalovirus exposure and HLA in healthy donors. Findings and caveats of the study: An analysis was carried out at a later point. It showed that HLA-associated TCR beta chains were more clonally expanded than equally common non-associated chains.

The study ran its PCR with 60 Vbeta and 13 Jbeta primers. This table comes from immunoSEQ multiplex PCR, and its TCRdb copy is limited to in-frame clones, with some not included. The sample gives 140,000 to 150,000 clones, 61% of which show up once; less than 2% is in the top ten. The CDR3 covers 16 residues. Trimming stripped 5 bases from V and 2 bases from J, with 16 bases between. Germline CDR1 MGHRA, CDR2 YSYEKL. On this clone itself: Its antigen remains unidentified.

This chain links TRBV4-1 with TRBJ1-5; possible D gene TRBD1, 6 bases. The origin of this receptor is a male donor in good health and CMV-seronegative. The sequenced material came from PBMCs. CDR3 DNA sequence: TGCGCCAGCAGCGTCCAGGGGCCCCTGGGCAATCAGCCCCAGCATTTT. Encoded protein: CASSVQGPLGNQPQHF.